This record looks at one T cell receptor beta chain sequence and its context. The primer mix had 60 Vbeta and 13 Jbeta primers. Here immunoSEQ multiplex PCR was the method, and the copy in TCRdb shows in-frame clones only, minus some. In the table there are roughly 200,000 clones, 75% to 85% of which are singletons. The sample belongs to a study of cytomegalovirus exposure and HLA in healthy donors. The germline gives CDR1 SGHRS, CDR2 YFSETQ. This CDR3 is 15 amino acids long. V dropped 0 bases and J dropped 5 bases, with 12 bases sitting between them. The chain uses TRBV5-1 and TRBJ2-1, with D maybe TRBD2 (6 bases). This clonotype originated in a woman in her fifties or sixties in good health and CMV-seronegative. Sequencing was done on a sample of PBMCs. The CDR3 nucleotides are TGCGCCAGCAGCTTGGACGGGAGAAAAGACAATGAGCAGTTCTTC. It yields the protein CASSLDGRKDNEQFF.